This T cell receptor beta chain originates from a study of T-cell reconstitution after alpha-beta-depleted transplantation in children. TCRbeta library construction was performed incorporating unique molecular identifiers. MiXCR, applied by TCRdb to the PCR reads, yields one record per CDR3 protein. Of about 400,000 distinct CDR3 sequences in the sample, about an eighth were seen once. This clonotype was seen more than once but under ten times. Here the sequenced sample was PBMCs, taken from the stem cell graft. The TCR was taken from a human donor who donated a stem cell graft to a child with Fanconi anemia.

For the CDR3, the DNA is TGCGCCAGCAGCACTACCGGGACAGGGGGAATTGAGCAGTTCTTC. It specifies CASSTTGTGGIEQFF. The chain employs TRBV4-3 and TRBJ2-1, with 11 bases aligning to TRBD1. This CDR3 comprises 15 residues. In germline, CDR1 is LGHNA, CDR2 YSLEER. V dropped 5 bases and J dropped 9; count of bases not matched to a gene: 9.